Here is one T cell receptor (beta chain) with its context. Its antigen remains unknown. Looked up from germline, CDR1 is SGHTA and CDR2 is FQGNSA. With V trimmed by 4 bases and J by 9 bases, 7 bases remained unmatched. There are 15 residues in the CDR3. This sample is part of a study of T cell responses to AZD1222 COVID-19 vaccine. Sequenced by immunoSEQ multiplex PCR; TCRdb stores in-frame clones only, minus some. The repertoire consists of 110,000 to 150,000 clones, with roughly nine tenths occurring once and the leading ten covering about 1.5%. Study-level findings and limits: Donors skewed white British and female; clonal diversity was possibly underestimated.

The chain couples TRBV7-2 to TRBJ1-6, with 9 bases fitting TRBD1. This specimen was peripheral blood, taken on day 0 of AZD1222 vaccination. This sequence was found in an adult in good health. The CDR3 nucleotides read TGTGCCAGCAGCTCGGGACAGGGAGGTAGTTCACCCCTCCACTTT. It translates to CASSSGQGGSSPLHF.